This T cell receptor (beta chain) was sequenced for a study of blood T cell repertoires in COVID-19. There are 15 residues in the CDR3. Germline CDR1 is SGHRS and CDR2 is YFSETQ. V was pared by 2 bases and J by 7 bases, with 15 bases between. This clone was observed a single time. Only in-frame clones appear in the TCRdb table, and some are missing; sequencing was by immunoSEQ multiplex PCR. The data hold approximately 14,000 clones, with 85% to 90% observed a single time. The sequencing input was peripheral blood. The source of this sequence is a woman between 65 and 79 years old in a cohort sampled during active or convalescent COVID-19. The chain employs TRBV5-1 and TRBJ2-2; D might be TRBD1 (5 bases). In nucleotides, the CDR3 is TGCGCCAGCAGCTTAGAAGGGGCGAAGGGCGGGGAGCTGTTTTTT. This gives the protein CASSLEGAKGGELFF.